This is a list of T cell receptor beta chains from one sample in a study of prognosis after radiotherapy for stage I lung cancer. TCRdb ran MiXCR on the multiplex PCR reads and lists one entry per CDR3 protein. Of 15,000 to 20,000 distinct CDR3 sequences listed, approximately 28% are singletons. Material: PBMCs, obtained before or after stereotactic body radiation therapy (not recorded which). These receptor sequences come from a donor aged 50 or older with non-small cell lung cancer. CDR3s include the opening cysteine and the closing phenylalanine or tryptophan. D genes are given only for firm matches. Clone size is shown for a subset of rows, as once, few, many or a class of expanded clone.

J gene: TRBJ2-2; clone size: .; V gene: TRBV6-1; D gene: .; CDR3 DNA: TGTGCCAGCATGAACACGGCTAGTACCACCTGGGAGCTGTTTTTT; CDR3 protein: CASMNTASTTWELFF
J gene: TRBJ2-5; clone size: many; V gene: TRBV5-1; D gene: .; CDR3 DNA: TGCGCCAGCAGCTTGTACGGGGCGCGGGAGACCCAGTACTTC; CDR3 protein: CASSLYGARETQYF
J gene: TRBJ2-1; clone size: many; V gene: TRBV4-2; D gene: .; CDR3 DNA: TGTGCCAGCAGCCAAGAAGCAGGGTTTTCCTACAATGAGCAGTTCTTC; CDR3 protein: CASSQEAGFSYNEQFF
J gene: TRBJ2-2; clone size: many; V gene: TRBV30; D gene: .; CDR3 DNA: TGTGCCTGGAGTTCTTACACCGGGGAGCTGTTTTTT; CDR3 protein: CAWSSYTGELFF
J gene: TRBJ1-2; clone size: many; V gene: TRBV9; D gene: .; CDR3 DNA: TGTGCCAGCAGCGAGTTCAGAGTAGAAACACGCCCCTATGGCTACACCTTC; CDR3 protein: CASSEFRVETRPYGYTF
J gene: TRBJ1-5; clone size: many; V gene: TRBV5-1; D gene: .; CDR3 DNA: TGCGCCAGCAGCTTGGGACAGAATCAGCCCCAGCATTTT; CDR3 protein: CASSLGQNQPQHF
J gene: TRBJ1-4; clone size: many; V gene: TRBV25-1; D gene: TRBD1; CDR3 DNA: TGTGCCAGCAGTGATACAGGGGAGGTTGCAAAACTGTTTTTT; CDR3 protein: CASSDTGEVAKLFF
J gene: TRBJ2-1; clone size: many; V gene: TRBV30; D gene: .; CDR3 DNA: TGTGCCTGGACCAAACTGGGAACCTCCTACAATGAGCAGTTCTTC; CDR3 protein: CAWTKLGTSYNEQFF
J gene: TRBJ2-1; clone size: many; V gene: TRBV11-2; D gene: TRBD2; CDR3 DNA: TGTGCCAGCAGCGCAGTTGGGACTAGCCATGAGCAGTTCTTC; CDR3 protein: CASSAVGTSHEQFF
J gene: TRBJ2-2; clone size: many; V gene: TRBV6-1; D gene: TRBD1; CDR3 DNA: TGTGCCAGCAGTGACGGACAGGGGGGTAACACCGGGGAGCTGTTTTTT; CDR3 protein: CASSDGQGGNTGELFF
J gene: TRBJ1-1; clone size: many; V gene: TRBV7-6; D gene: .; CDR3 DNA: TGTGCCAGCAGGAACCTGAACACTGAAGCTTTCTTT; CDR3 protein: CASRNLNTEAFF
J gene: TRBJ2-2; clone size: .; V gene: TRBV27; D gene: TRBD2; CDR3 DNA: TGTGCCAGCGGCGATCCCGGACTAGCGGGAGGGCCCACCTGGGAGCTGTTTTTT; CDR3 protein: CASGDPGLAGGPTWELFF
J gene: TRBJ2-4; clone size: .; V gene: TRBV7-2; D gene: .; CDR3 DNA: TGTGCCAGCAGCTTAATTCAAGGCGTTCACAAAAACATTCAGTACTTC; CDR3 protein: CASSLIQGVHKNIQYF
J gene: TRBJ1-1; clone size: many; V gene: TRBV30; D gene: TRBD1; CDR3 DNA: TGTGCCTGGAGTCCGAAGGACACAGGGGCCGAAGCTTTCTTT; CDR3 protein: CAWSPKDTGAEAFF
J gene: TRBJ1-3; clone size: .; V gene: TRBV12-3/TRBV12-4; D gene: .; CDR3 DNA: TGTGCCAGCAGTATCGGCTCCTCTTTAAACACCATATATTTT; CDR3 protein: CASSIGSSLNTIYF
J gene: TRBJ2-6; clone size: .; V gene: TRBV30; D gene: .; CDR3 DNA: TGTGCCTGGAGCTACGGCTACACTGGCGCCAACGTCCTGACTTTC; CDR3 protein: CAWSYGYTGANVLTF
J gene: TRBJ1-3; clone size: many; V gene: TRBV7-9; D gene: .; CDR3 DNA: TGTGCCAGCAGCTTAACAGGGATTTATAACACCATATATTTT; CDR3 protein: CASSLTGIYNTIYF
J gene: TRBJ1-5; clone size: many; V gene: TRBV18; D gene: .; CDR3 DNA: TGTGCCAGCTCACTCCCCACTCAGCCCCAGCATTTT; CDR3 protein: CASSLPTQPQHF
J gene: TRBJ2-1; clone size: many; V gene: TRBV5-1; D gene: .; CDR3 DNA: TGCGCCAGCAGCGGGGGGTTATACAATGAGCAGTTCTTC; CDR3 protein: CASSGGLYNEQFF
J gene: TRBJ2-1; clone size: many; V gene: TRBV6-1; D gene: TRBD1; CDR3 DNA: TGTGCCAGCAGTGACTCGACAGGGTACAATGAGCAGTTCTTC; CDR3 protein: CASSDSTGYNEQFF
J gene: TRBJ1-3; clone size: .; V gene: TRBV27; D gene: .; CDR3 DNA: TGTCCCAGCAGTCCCCATGGTTGGGGGATGAGACCCATATATTTT; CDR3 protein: CPSSPHGWGMRPIYF
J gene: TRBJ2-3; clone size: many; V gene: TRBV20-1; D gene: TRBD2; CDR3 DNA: TGCAGTGCTATCGTCCTAGCGGGAGGGACAGATACGCAGTATTTT; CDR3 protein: CSAIVLAGGTDTQYF
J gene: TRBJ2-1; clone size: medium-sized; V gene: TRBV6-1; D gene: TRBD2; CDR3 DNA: TGTGCCGGCAGAGGGGCGACTAGCGGGAGGGTCGATGAGCAGTTCTTC; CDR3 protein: CAGRGATSGRVDEQFF
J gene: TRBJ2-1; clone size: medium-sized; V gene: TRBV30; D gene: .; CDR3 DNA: TGTGCCTGGAGTAGGGGCAATGAGCAGTTCTTC; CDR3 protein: CAWSRGNEQFF
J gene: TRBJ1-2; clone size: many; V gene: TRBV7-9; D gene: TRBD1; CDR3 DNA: TGTGCCAGCAGATCTTCGGACAGGGCTGGCTACACCTTC; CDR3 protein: CASRSSDRAGYTF
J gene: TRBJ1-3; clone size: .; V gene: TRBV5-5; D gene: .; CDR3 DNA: TGTGCCAGCAGCTTGTGGGTCAGCGGAAACACCATATATTTT; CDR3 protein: CASSLWVSGNTIYF
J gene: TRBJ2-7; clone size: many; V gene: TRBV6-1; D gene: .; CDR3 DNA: TGTGCCAGCAGCCCAAGTCTAGGGGACAACGAGCAGTACTTC; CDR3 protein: CASSPSLGDNEQYF
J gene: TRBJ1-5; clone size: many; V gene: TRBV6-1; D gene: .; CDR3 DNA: TGTGCCAGCAGTGAAGCGGGCTGGGGAGGGTTGGATCAGCCCCAGCATTTT; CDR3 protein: CASSEAGWGGLDQPQHF
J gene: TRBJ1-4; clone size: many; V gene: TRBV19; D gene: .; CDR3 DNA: TGTGCCAGTAGTATAGCGATCAATGGTGAAAAACTGTTTTTT; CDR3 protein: CASSIAINGEKLFF
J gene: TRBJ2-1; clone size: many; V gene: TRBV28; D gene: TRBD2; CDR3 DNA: TGTGCCAGCAGGCTAGCGGGAGGGGAGGTCAATGAGCAGTTCTTC; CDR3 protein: CASRLAGGEVNEQFF
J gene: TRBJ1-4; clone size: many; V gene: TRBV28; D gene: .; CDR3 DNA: TGTGCCAGCAGTTCCTTATTTTCAACTAATGAAAAACTGTTTTTT; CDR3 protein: CASSSLFSTNEKLFF
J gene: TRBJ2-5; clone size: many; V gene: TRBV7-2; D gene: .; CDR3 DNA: TGTGCCAGCAGCAGACTAGGCTCGGCCCAGTACTTC; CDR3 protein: CASSRLGSAQYF
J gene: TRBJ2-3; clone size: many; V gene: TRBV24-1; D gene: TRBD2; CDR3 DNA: TGTGCCACCAGTGATTCAGGCGGGCTAGCGGGTATAGATACGCAGTATTTT; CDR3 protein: CATSDSGGLAGIDTQYF
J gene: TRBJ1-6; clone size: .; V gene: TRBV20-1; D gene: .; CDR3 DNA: TGCAGTGCTAGTCCCCCTACAGGGAACAATCCACCCCTACACTTT; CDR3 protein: CSASPPTGNNPPLHF
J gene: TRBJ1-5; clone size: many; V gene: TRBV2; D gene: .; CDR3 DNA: TGTGCCAGCAGTGCTTGGGATCAGCCCCAGCATTTT; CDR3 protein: CASSAWDQPQHF
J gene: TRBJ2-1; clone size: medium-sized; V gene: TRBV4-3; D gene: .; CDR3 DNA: TGCGCCAGCAGCCAAGATTTGAACAATGAGCAGTTCTTC; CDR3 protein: CASSQDLNNEQFF
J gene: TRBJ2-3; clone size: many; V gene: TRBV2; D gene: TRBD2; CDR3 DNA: TGTGCCAGCAGCGGACTAGCGGGAAACACAGATACGCAGTATTTT; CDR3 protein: CASSGLAGNTDTQYF
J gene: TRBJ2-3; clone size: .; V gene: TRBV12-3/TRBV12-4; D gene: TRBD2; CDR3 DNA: TGTGCCAGCAGTTTAACCGGGGGGGTAGATACGCAGTACTTT; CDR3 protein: CASSLTGGVDTQYF
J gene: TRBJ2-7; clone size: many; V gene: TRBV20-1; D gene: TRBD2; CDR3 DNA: TGCAGTGCCAGTCGGGAGCTAGCGGGACTACTTTCCTACGAGCAGTACTTC; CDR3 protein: CSASRELAGLLSYEQYF
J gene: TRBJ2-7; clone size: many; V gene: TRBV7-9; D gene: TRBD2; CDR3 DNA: TGTGCCAGCAGCTTAGGGGAGGGAGGATACGAGCAGTACTTC; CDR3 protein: CASSLGEGGYEQYF
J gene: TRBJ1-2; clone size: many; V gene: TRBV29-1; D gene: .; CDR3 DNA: TGCAGCGTTGACTCAGGGCGCGAATATGGCTACACCTTC; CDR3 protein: CSVDSGREYGYTF
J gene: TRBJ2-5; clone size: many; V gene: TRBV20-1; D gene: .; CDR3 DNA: TGCAGTGCTAGCTCCGGGGCCCAAGAGACCCAGTACTTC; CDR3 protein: CSASSGAQETQYF
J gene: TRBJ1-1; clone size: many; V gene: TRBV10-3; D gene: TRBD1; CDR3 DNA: TGTGCCATCAGTGAGTCGACAGGGTCGGTCACTGAAGCTTTCTTT; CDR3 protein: CAISESTGSVTEAFF
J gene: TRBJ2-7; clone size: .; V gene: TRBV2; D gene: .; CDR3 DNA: TGTGCCAGCACATCAGAGGGCTACGAGCAGTACTTC; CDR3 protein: CASTSEGYEQYF
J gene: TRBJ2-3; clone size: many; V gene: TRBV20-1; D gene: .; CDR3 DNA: TGCAGTGCGATCGACTCGGGTGCAGATACGCAGTATTTT; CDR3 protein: CSAIDSGADTQYF
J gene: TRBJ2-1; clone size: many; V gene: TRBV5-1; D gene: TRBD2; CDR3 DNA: TGCGCCAGCAGCTCGGGGACTAGCGGCGGCAATGAGCAGTTCTTC; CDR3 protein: CASSSGTSGGNEQFF
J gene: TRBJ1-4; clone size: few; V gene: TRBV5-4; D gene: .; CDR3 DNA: TGTGCCAGCAGCTCGGGGCTCGATAATGAAAAACTGTTTTTT; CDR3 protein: CASSSGLDNEKLFF
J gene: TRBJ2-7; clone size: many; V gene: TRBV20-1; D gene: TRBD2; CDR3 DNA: TGCAGTGCTAGAGATCCCGAACTAGCGGGAGAATCCTACGAGCAGTACTTC; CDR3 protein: CSARDPELAGESYEQYF
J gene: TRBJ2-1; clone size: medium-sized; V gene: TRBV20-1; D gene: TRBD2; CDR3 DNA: TGCAGTGCTACGGGGACTAGCGGGGATTGGGGTGAGCAGTTCTTC; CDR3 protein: CSATGTSGDWGEQFF
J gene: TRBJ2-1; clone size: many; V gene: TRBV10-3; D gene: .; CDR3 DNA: TGTGCCATCGGAGAAAGGAAGAGTGAGCAGTTCTTC; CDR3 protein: CAIGERKSEQFF
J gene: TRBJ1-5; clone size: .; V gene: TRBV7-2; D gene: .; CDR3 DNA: TGTGCCAGCAGCTACTGGGCATCAGGGGTAGGGGATCAGCCCCAGCATTTT; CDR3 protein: CASSYWASGVGDQPQHF
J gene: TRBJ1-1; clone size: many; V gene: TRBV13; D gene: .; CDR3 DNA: TGTGCCAGCAGCTACCCGGCGAGTGCGGGCACTGAAGCTTTCTTT; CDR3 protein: CASSYPASAGTEAFF